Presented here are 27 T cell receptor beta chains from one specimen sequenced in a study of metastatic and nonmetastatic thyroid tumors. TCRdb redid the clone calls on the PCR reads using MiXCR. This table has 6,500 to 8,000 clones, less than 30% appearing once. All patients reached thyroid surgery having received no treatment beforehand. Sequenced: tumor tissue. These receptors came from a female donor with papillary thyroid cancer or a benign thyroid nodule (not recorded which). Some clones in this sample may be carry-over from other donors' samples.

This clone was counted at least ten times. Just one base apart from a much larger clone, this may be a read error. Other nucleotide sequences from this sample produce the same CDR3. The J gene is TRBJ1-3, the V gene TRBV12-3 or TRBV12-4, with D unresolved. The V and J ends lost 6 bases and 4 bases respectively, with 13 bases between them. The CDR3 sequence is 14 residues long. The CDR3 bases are TGTGCCAGCAGAGGGTTAATCTCGGGAAACACCATATATTTT. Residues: CASRGLISGNTIYF.

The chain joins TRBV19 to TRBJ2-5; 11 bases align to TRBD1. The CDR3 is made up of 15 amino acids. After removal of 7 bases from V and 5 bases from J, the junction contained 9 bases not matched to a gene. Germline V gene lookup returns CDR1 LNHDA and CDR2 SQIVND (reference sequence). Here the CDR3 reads CASTRTGGTEETQYF. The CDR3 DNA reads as TGTGCCAGTACCAGGACAGGGGGCACGGAGGAGACCCAGTACTTC.

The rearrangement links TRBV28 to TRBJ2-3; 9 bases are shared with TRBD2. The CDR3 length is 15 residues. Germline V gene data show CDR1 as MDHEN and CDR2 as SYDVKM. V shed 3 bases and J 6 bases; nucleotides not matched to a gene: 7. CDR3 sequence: CASSFFRTSADTQYF. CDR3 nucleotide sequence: TGTGCCAGCAGTTTTTTCAGGACTAGCGCCGATACGCAGTATTTT.

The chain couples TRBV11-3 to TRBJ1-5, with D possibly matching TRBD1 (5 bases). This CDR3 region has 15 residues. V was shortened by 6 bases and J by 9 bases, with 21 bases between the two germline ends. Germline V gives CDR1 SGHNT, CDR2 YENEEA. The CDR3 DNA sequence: TGTGCCAGCAGACCCTCGGGACCTGCTTTGCCGCCCCAGCATTTT. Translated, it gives CASRPSGPALPPQHF.

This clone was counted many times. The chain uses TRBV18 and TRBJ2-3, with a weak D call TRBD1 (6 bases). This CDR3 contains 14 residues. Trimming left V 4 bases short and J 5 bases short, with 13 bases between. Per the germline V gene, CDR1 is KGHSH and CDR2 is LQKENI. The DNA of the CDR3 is TGTGCCAGCTCACTCTCCGCACAGGGAGATACGCAGTATTTT. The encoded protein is CASSLSAQGDTQYF.

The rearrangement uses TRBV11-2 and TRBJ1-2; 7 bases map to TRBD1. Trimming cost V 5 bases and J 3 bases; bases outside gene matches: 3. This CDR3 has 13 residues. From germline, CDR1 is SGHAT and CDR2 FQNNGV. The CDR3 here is CASSPDRDYGYTF. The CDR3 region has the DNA TGTGCCAGCAGCCCTGACAGGGACTATGGCTACACCTTC.

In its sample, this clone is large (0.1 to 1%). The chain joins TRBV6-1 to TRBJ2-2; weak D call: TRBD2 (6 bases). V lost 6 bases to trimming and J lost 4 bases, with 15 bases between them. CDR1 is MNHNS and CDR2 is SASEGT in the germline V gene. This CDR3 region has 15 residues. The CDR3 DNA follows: TGTGCCAGCAGCCTCTTTCGGACTATCACCGGGGAGCTGTTTTTT. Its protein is CASSLFRTITGELFF.

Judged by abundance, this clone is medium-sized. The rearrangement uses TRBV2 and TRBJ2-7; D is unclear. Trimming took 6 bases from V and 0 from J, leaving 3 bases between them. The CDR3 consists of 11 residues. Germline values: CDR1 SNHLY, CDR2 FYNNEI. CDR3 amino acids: CASSPSYEQYF. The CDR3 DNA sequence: TGTGCCAGCAGCCCCTCCTACGAGCAGTACTTC.

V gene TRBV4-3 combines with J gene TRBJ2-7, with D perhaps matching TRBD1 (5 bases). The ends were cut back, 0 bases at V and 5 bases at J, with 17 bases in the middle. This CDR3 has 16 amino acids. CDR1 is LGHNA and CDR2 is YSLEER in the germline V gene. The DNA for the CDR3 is TGCGCCAGCAGCCAAGATAGGTTGGATGAACAGGACGAGCAGTACTTC. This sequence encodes CASSQDRLDEQDEQYF.

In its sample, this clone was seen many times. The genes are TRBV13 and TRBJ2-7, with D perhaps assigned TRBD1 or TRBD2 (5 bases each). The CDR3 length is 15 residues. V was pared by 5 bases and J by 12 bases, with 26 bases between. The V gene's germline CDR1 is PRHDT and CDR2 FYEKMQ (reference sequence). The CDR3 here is CASSILPRGAGDGYF. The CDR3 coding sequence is TGTGCCAGCAGCATACTGCCCCGGGGCGCCGGGGATGGGTACTTC.

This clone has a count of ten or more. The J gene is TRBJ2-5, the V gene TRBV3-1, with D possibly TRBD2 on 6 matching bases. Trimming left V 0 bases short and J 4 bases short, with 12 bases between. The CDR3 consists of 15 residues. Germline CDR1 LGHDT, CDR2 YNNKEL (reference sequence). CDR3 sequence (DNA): TGTGCCAGCAGCCAAGACGGGGGTTTCGGAGAGACCCAGTACTTC. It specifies CASSQDGGFGETQYF.

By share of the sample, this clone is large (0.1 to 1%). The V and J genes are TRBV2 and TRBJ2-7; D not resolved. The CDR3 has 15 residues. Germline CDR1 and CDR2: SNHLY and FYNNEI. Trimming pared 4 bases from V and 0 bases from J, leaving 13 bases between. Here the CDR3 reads CASSASSASSYEQYF. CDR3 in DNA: TGTGCCAGCAGTGCTTCGAGCGCAAGCTCCTACGAGCAGTACTTC.

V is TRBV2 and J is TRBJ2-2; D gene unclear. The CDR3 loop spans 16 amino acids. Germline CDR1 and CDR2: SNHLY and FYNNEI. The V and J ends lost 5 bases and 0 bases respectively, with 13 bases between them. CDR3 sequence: CASSTRVGTNTGELFF. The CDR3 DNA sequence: TGTGCCAGCAGTACCCGAGTGGGCACGAACACCGGGGAGCTGTTTTTT.

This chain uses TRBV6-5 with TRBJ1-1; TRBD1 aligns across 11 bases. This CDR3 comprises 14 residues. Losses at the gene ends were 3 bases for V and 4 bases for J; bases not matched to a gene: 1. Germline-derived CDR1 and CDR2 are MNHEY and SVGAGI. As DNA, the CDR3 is TGTGCCAGCAGTTATGGGACAGGGGGCACTGAAGCTTTCTTT. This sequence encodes CASSYGTGGTEAFF.

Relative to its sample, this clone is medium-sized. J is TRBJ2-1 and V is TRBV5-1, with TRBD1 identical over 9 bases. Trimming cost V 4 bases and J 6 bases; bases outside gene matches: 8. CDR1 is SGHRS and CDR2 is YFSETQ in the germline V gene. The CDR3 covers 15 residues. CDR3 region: CASSPGQGSGNEQFF. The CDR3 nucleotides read TGCGCCAGCAGCCCAGGACAGGGGTCGGGCAATGAGCAGTTCTTC.

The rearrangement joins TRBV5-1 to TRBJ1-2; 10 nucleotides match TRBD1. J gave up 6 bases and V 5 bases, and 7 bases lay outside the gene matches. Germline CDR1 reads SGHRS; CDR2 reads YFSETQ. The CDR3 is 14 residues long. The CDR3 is CASRSGQGSDGYTF. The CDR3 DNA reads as TGCGCCAGCAGGTCGGGACAGGGGAGTGATGGCTACACCTTC.

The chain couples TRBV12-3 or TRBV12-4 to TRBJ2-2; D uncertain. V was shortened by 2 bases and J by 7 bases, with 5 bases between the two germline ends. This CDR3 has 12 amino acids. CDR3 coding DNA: TGTGCCAGCAGTTTAATCTACGGGGAGCTGTTTTTT. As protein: CASSLIYGELFF.

CDR3 DNA sequence: TGTGCCAGCAGCCCTACCACAGGCGTCGAGCAGTACTTC. Amino acid sequence: CASSPTTGVEQYF. The chain carries TRBV7-2 and TRBJ2-7; possibly TRBD1 for D (5 bases). The V end was cut by 5 bases, the J end by 6 bases, with 14 bases between. CDR1 and CDR2 (germline): SGHTA, FQGNSA. The CDR3 extends over 13 amino acids.

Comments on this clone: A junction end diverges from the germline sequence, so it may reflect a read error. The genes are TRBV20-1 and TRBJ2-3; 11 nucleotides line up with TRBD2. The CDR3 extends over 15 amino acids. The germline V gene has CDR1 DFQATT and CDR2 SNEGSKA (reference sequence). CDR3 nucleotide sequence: TGCAGTGCTAGAGTATTAGCGGGAGGGCCGCATACGCACTATTTT. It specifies CSARVLAGGPHTHYF.

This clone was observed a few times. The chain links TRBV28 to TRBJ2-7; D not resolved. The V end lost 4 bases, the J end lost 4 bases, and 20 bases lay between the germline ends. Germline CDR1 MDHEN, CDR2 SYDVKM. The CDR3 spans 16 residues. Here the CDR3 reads CASSSPTPSQKYEQYF. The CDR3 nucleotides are TGTGCCAGCAGTTCCCCGACCCCATCTCAGAAATACGAGCAGTACTTC.

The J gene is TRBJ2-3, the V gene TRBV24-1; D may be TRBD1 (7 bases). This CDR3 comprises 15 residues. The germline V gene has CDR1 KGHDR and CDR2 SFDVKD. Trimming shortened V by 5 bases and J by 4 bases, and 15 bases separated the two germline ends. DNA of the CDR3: TGTGCCACCAGTGGGAGGGGCAGGGGGTCAGATACGCAGTATTTT. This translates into CATSGRGRGSDTQYF.

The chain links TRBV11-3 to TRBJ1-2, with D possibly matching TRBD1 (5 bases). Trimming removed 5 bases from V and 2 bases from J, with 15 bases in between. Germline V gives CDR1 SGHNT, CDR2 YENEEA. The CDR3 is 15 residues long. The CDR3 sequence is CASSPTGGTNYGYTF. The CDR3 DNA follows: TGTGCCAGCAGCCCTACCGGGGGGACCAACTATGGCTACACCTTC.

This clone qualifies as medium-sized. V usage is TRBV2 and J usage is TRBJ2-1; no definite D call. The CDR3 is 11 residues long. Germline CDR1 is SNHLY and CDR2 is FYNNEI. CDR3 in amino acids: CAGTPANEQFF. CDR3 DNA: TGTGCGGGCACCCCGGCAAATGAGCAGTTCTTC.

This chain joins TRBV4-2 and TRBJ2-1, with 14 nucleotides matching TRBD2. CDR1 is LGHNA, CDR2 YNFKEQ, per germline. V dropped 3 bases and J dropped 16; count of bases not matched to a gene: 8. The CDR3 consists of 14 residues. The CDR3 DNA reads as TGTGCCAGCAGCCATGCGGGACTAGCGGGAGAATACTTCTTC. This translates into CASSHAGLAGEYFF.

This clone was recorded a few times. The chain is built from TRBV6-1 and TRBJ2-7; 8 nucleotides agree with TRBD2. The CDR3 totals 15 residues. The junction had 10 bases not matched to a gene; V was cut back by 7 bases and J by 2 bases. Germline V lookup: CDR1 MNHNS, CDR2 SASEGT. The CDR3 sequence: CASTHLPGLAYEQYF. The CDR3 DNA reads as TGTGCCAGCACTCACCTCCCGGGACTAGCCTACGAGCAGTACTTC.

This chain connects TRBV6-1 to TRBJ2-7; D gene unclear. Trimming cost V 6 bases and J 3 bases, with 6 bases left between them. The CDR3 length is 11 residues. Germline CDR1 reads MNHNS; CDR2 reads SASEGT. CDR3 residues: CASRTNYEQYF. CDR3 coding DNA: TGTGCCAGCAGGACCAACTACGAGCAGTACTTC.

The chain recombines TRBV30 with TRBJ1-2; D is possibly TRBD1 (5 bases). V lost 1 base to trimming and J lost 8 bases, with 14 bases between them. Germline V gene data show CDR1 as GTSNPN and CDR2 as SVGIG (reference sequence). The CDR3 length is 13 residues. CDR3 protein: CAWSAGQAGGYTF. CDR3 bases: TGTGCCTGGAGTGCGGGGCAAGCTGGAGGCTACACCTTC.